Listed below are T cell receptor beta chains from one sample, sequenced in a study of OX40 agonist ivuxolimab in advanced cancers. Method: immunoSEQ multiplex PCR; TCRdb's copy keeps in-frame clones and lacks some. The sample includes 25,000 to 35,000 clones, about nine tenths of them seen just once. The sequencing used CD4+ or CD8+ T cells sorted from blood, collected in a trial of the OX40 agonist ivuxolimab. Every receptor here comes from an adult with an advanced solid tumor such as melanoma, head and neck, liver or kidney cancer. Each CDR3 is given with its conserved first and last residue. D genes are given only for firm matches. Clone size appears in some rows only: once, few, many, or a class for an expanded clone.

size	V	J	D	CDR3	DNA
-	TRBV5-6	TRBJ2-7	-	CASSVGRTYEQYF	TGTGCCAGCAGCGTGGGACGGACCTACGAGCAGTACTTC
-	TRBV27	TRBJ1-3	-	CASSLRGAFFGNTIYF	TGTGCCAGCAGTTTAAGGGGGGCGTTTTTTGGAAACACCATATATTTT
-	TRBV7-9	TRBJ1-3	-	CASSPLRQARSGNTIYF	TGTGCCAGCAGCCCTCTTCGCCAGGCCCGCTCTGGAAACACCATATATTTT
-	TRBV11-2	TRBJ2-7	TRBD2	CASSFQAGGITYEQYF	TGTGCCAGCAGCTTCCAAGCGGGAGGGATAACCTACGAGCAGTACTTC
-	TRBV25-1	TRBJ2-2	TRBD1	CASSLTGLGRTGELFF	TGTGCCAGCAGCTTGACAGGGTTGGGGCGCACCGGGGAGCTGTTTTTT
few	TRBV10-2	TRBJ1-1	TRBD1	CASSEGTGGITEAFF	TGCGCCAGCAGTGAGGGAACAGGGGGGATTACTGAAGCTTTCTTT
once	TRBV28	TRBJ2-3	TRBD2	CASKQGDRDLAGDGDTQYF	TGTGCCAGCAAGCAGGGTGACAGGGATCTAGCGGGAGACGGAGATACGCAGTATTTT
-	TRBV29-1	TRBJ2-7	-	CSVVSGYEQYF	TGCAGCGTTGTTTCCGGTTACGAGCAGTACTTC
-	TRBV28	TRBJ2-2	TRBD2	CASSWEAGEDTGELFF	TGTGCCAGCAGTTGGGAAGCGGGGGAAGACACCGGGGAGCTGTTTTTT
-	TRBV7-9	TRBJ1-2	-	CASSLADGGRDGYTF	TGTGCCAGCAGCTTAGCTGATGGGGGGAGAGATGGCTACACCTTC
-	TRBV19	TRBJ2-2	-	CASSDGARATGELFF	TGTGCCAGTAGTGACGGGGCCAGGGCCACCGGGGAGCTGTTTTTT
-	TRBV7-9	TRBJ1-2	-	CASSLSLGDGGYTF	TGTGCCAGCAGCTTATCGTTGGGGGATGGTGGCTACACCTTC
-	TRBV9	TRBJ1-4	-	CASSDLDGGKLFF	TGTGCCAGCAGCGATCTGGACGGGGGAAAACTGTTTTTT
few	TRBV5-1	TRBJ1-1	-	CASSLVGGEGTEAFF	TGCGCCAGCAGCTTGGTGGGGGGAGAAGGGACTGAAGCTTTCTTT
-	TRBV9	TRBJ1-2	TRBD1	CASSVVGTGGGGYTF	TGTGCCAGCAGCGTAGTAGGGACAGGGGGTGGTGGCTACACCTTC
-	TRBV27	TRBJ2-7	-	CASSPTHYNYEQYF	TGTGCCAGCAGTCCAACCCATTACAATTACGAGCAGTACTTC
-	TRBV4-3	TRBJ1-1	-	CASSQAKVRFEAFF	TGCGCCAGCAGCCAAGCTAAGGTGCGGTTTGAAGCTTTCTTT
-	TRBV9	TRBJ2-7	-	CASSVASGGSGFREQYF	TGTGCCAGCAGCGTAGCCTCCGGAGGTAGTGGTTTTAGAGAGCAGTACTTC
-	TRBV4-3	TRBJ2-7	TRBD2	CASSQTNSGRYEQYF	TGCGCCAGCAGCCAGACGAATAGCGGGAGATACGAGCAGTACTTC
-	TRBV4-3	TRBJ2-7	-	CASSLDRLSSYEQYF	TGCGCCAGCAGCCTCGATCGACTGTCCTCCTACGAGCAGTACTTC
-	TRBV27	TRBJ1-2	-	CASRLRGSYGYTF	TGTGCCAGCAGATTAAGGGGATCCTATGGCTACACCTTC
-	TRBV23-1	TRBJ2-1	-	CATRATRYYNEQFF	TGCGCCACTAGAGCGACTAGATACTACAATGAGCAGTTCTTC
-	TRBV6-4	TRBJ2-1	TRBD2	CASSDRALRTSGPRGLYNEQFF	TGTGCCAGCAGTGACAGGGCGCTGAGGACTAGCGGGCCACGCGGCCTTTACAATGAGCAGTTCTTC
-	TRBV10-1	TRBJ2-7	-	CASSESLRPYEQYF	TGCGCCAGCAGTGAGTCGCTCCGGCCGTACGAGCAGTACTTC
-	TRBV28	TRBJ1-5	-	CASSQTINQPQHF	TGTGCCAGCAGCCAGACCATAAATCAGCCCCAGCATTTT
-	TRBV4-2	TRBJ1-1	-	CASRPGQNLNTEAFF	TGTGCCAGCAGACCCGGACAGAACCTGAACACTGAAGCTTTCTTT
-	TRBV27	TRBJ1-5	-	CASSLGVGINQPQHF	TGTGCCAGCAGTTTAGGGGTAGGGATCAATCAGCCCCAGCATTTT
once	TRBV4-3	TRBJ1-5	-	CASSQDGQENQPQHF	TGCGCCAGCAGCCAAGATGGGCAGGAGAATCAGCCCCAGCATTTT
-	TRBV9	TRBJ2-1	TRBD2	CASSAPGLLYNEQFF	TGTGCCAGCAGCGCACCGGGACTACTCTACAATGAGCAGTTCTTC
once	TRBV7-9	TRBJ1-4	-	CASSPTQGANEKLFF	TGTGCCAGCAGCCCGACCCAGGGCGCTAATGAAAAACTGTTTTTT
-	TRBV4-1	TRBJ2-7	TRBD2	CASSQTPRGREVEQYF	TGCGCCAGCAGCCAAACCCCACGTGGGCGGGAGGTCGAGCAGTACTTC
-	TRBV28	TRBJ1-1	TRBD1	CASSPGQGGAEAFF	TGTGCCAGCAGCCCGGGACAGGGGGGGGCTGAAGCTTTCTTT
-	TRBV29-1	TRBJ2-1	-	CSVEQGHEQFF	TGCAGCGTGGAACAGGGCCATGAGCAGTTCTTC
-	TRBV5-4	TRBJ1-5	-	CASSFMQGALSNQPQHF	TGTGCCAGCAGCTTTATGCAGGGTGCCCTTAGCAATCAGCCCCAGCATTTT
-	TRBV28	TRBJ2-7	TRBD1	CASSWTGAFYEQYF	TGTGCCAGCAGTTGGACAGGGGCCTTTTACGAGCAGTACTTC
once	TRBV19	TRBJ2-1	TRBD2	CASSISLSRLAGGRVEQFF	TGTGCCAGTAGTATATCCCTCTCGAGACTAGCGGGAGGGCGAGTAGAGCAGTTCTTC
-	TRBV7-9	TRBJ1-5	-	CASSTYDTLQHF	TGTGCCAGCAGTACATATGACACTCTACAGCATTTT
-	TRBV19	TRBJ2-1	TRBD2	CASSLGLAGGFYNEQFF	TGTGCCAGTAGTTTGGGGCTAGCGGGAGGGTTTTACAATGAGCAGTTCTTC